A selection of T cell receptor beta chains follows, all from one sample in a study of CD8 T cells in ankylosing spondylitis. MiXCR was run by TCRdb on the 5' RACE reads, yielding one entry per CDR3 protein. The data contain a few hundred thousand distinct CDR3 sequences, 17% of them singletons. The sample was blood, either unsorted or a sorted T cell fraction (not recorded which). These receptors all stem from a male donor with ankylosing spondylitis. Both conserved end residues are part of each CDR3. The order of the fields is clone size, V gene, D gene, J gene, CDR3 DNA, CDR3 protein. The D gene is left open where the match is weak. The size entry is marked missing in some rows and otherwise reads once, few, many or a size class.

few	TRBV12-3/TRBV12-4	TRBD1	TRBJ1-2	TGTGCCAGCAGCGACGGACAGGTATATGGCTACACCTTC	CASSDGQVYGYTF
-	TRBV20-1	-	TRBJ1-4	TGCAGTGCTAGGACGGCAAATGAAAAACTGTTTTTT	CSARTANEKLFF
few	TRBV28	-	TRBJ2-1	TGTGCCAGCAGTCCCGCTGCAGCGGGCTACAATGAGCAGTTCTTC	CASSPAAAGYNEQFF
many	TRBV12-3/TRBV12-4	-	TRBJ2-5	TGTGCCAGCAGTTATAGCGGTCGGGAGACCCAGTACTTC	CASSYSGRETQYF
-	TRBV20-1	-	TRBJ1-1	TGCAGTGCTAGAGATTACCGGCGGGGGGTGAACACTGAAGCTTTCTTT	CSARDYRRGVNTEAFF
-	TRBV20-1	-	TRBJ1-4	TGCAGTGCTAGATCCGGGCAACTAACCGGTGAACTGTTTTTT	CSARSGQLTGELFF
many	TRBV20-1	TRBD2	TRBJ2-1	TGCAGTGCCTCACTAGCGGGAGGGTACAATGAGCAGTTCTTC	CSASLAGGYNEQFF
few	TRBV7-2	TRBD2	TRBJ2-1	TGTGCCAGCAGCTTGGGCGGGAGTTCCCATGAGCAGTTCTTC	CASSLGGSSHEQFF
few	TRBV5-6	-	TRBJ2-5	TGTGCCAGCAGCTTGCCCGGGGGGCCCCAAGAGACCCAGTACTTC	CASSLPGGPQETQYF
few	TRBV29-1	TRBD2	TRBJ2-2	TGCAGCGTTGTACCTGCTGGTCCCGGGGGGGGGATCACCGGGGAGCTGTTTTTT	CSVVPAGPGGGITGELFF
few	TRBV6-2/TRBV6-3	-	TRBJ1-1	TGTGCCAGCCTTGACACGAACACTGAAGCTTTCTTT	CASLDTNTEAFF
few	TRBV4-3	-	TRBJ2-2	TGCGCCAGCAGCCAAGAGGGAGCGAGGCCCGGGGAGCTGTTTTTT	CASSQEGARPGELFF
-	TRBV7-2	-	TRBJ2-4	TGTGCCAGCAGCTTACAAGGGGACGGGTTACTTAACATTCAGTACTTC	CASSLQGDGLLNIQYF
-	TRBV29-1	TRBD2	TRBJ2-3	TGCAGCGCCCCCCGGGAGGAAACAGATACGCAGTATTTT	CSAPREETDTQYF
-	TRBV11-3	-	TRBJ2-2	TGTGCCAGCAGCTTAATGGGGACCGGGGAGCTGTTTTTT	CASSLMGTGELFF
many	TRBV12-3/TRBV12-4	TRBD2	TRBJ2-1	TGTGCCAGCAGTGCCCCCCTAGCGGGGGGGTTCTTC	CASSAPLAGGFF
few	TRBV27	TRBD1	TRBJ1-5	TGTGCCAGCAGTCAAAGGGACAGGGGAGGTAATCAGCCCCAGCATTTT	CASSQRDRGGNQPQHF
few	TRBV5-1	TRBD1	TRBJ2-1	TGCGCCAGCAGCACCACGACAGGGGACAATGAGCAGTTCTTC	CASSTTTGDNEQFF
-	TRBV21-1	-	TRBJ2-1	TGTGCCAGCAGCAAAGGGTTTGATAGTATGTGGCAGTTCTTC	CASSKGFDSMWQFF
many	TRBV5-1	-	TRBJ2-1	TGCGCCAGCAGCTTTCGCGGGGCTGGCTCCTACAATGAGCAGTTCTTC	CASSFRGAGSYNEQFF
few	TRBV20-1	-	TRBJ1-2	TGCAGTGCAAGGGGGTTGCGGGGGCAGACCGCAGGGGATGGCTACACCTTC	CSARGLRGQTAGDGYTF
many	TRBV5-1	TRBD2	TRBJ2-5	TGCGCCAGCAGCTTAGCGGGACCACAAGAGACCCAGTACTTC	CASSLAGPQETQYF
-	TRBV7-2	TRBD1	TRBJ1-5	TGTGCCAGCAGCTTCGACAGGGGAAACAATCAGCCCCAGCATTTT	CASSFDRGNNQPQHF
few	TRBV3-1	-	TRBJ2-1	TGTGCCAGCAGCAAAGGCGAGGTTCTTTACGGTGAGCAGTTCTTC	CASSKGEVLYGEQFF
-	TRBV20-1	-	TRBJ2-3	TGCAGTGCTAGTAAGCCGCCCGGTACGCAGTATTTT	CSASKPPGTQYF
-	TRBV6-5	-	TRBJ2-5	TGTGCCAGCAGTTACTCGAGGCTCCAAGAGACCCAGTACTTC	CASSYSRLQETQYF
-	TRBV20-1	-	TRBJ1-1	TGCAGTGCTAGAGTAGCTGGCACTGAAGCTTTCTTT	CSARVAGTEAFF
few	TRBV11-2	-	TRBJ2-5	TGTGCCAGCAGCTCAAGAACAAACCAAGAGACCCAGTACTTC	CASSSRTNQETQYF
-	TRBV20-1	-	TRBJ1-2	TGCAGCGCTATCCAGGGTAGCTATGGCTACACCTTC	CSAIQGSYGYTF
few	TRBV10-3	-	TRBJ2-1	TGTGCCACCAAGGGGGTCTCCTACAATGAGCAGTTCTTC	CATKGVSYNEQFF
many	TRBV20-1	TRBD1	TRBJ2-7	TGCAGTGCTGGGACAGGGTACGAGCAGTACTTC	CSAGTGYEQYF
few	TRBV7-9	-	TRBJ1-1	TGTGCCAGCAGCCCCCCAACGACAGTGAACACTGAAGCTTTCTTT	CASSPPTTVNTEAFF
few	TRBV11-2	-	TRBJ1-4	TGTGCCAGCAGCTTATCAGGGCGTGAAAAACTGTTTTTT	CASSLSGREKLFF
-	TRBV12-3/TRBV12-4	TRBD1	TRBJ1-1	TGTGCCAGCAGGGGGACAGGGACGAACACTGAAGCTTTCTTT	CASRGTGTNTEAFF
few	TRBV9	TRBD2	TRBJ2-1	TGTGCCAGCAGCGTAGGTCCCAGCGGGGGGAATGAGCAGTTCTTC	CASSVGPSGGNEQFF
many	TRBV11-3	TRBD1	TRBJ2-3	TGTGCCAGCAGCTTGGGGACAGTAGTAGGAGATACGCAGTATTTT	CASSLGTVVGDTQYF
few	TRBV9	-	TRBJ2-3	TGTGCCAGCAGCGAGGGACCCGGGACAACCTATACGCAGTATTTT	CASSEGPGTTYTQYF
-	TRBV5-6	-	TRBJ1-2	TGTGCCAGCAGCTTGGGGGGGCGCATGACCTATGGCTACACCTTC	CASSLGGRMTYGYTF
many	TRBV5-1	-	TRBJ2-3	TGCGCCAGCAGCTTGGGGCCCGGAGATACGCAGTATTTT	CASSLGPGDTQYF
few	TRBV28	TRBD1	TRBJ2-5	TGTGCCAGCAGTCTACCGGGACAGGGGGCAGAGACCCAGTACTTC	CASSLPGQGAETQYF
-	TRBV7-9	TRBD1	TRBJ1-2	TGTGCCAGCAGCCGCGACAGGGAGAGATTCACCTTC	CASSRDRERFTF
-	TRBV9	-	TRBJ1-2	TGTGCCAGCAGCGTAGATATAGAGACTAACTATGGCTACACCTTC	CASSVDIETNYGYTF
few	TRBV12-3/TRBV12-4	TRBD1	TRBJ2-5	TGTGCCAGCAGTTTGACAGGGTCCGTTCAGACCCAGTACTTC	CASSLTGSVQTQYF
-	TRBV20-1	-	TRBJ1-4	TGCAGTGCTAGAATATGGGGTGAAAAACTGTTTTTT	CSARIWGEKLFF
few	TRBV7-8	TRBD1	TRBJ1-5	TGTGCCAGCAGCTTAGCGGGGACAGGGAATAGCAATCAGCCCCAGCATTTT	CASSLAGTGNSNQPQHF
-	TRBV7-2	TRBD1	TRBJ2-7	TGTGCCAGCAGCCCTTACGGGACAGGGAACTACGAGCAGTACTTC	CASSPYGTGNYEQYF
few	TRBV7-2	-	TRBJ2-5	TGTGCCAGCAGCGAGCCGGGACGGCAAGAGACCCAGTACTTC	CASSEPGRQETQYF
-	TRBV12-3/TRBV12-4	-	TRBJ2-3	TGTGCCAGCAGTTTACGGGTGAGGGCAGATACGCAGTATTTT	CASSLRVRADTQYF
few	TRBV4-1	TRBD2	TRBJ2-1	TGCGCCAGCAGCCAAGATCGAACTAGCGGATATAACAATGAGCAGTTCTTC	CASSQDRTSGYNNEQFF
many	TRBV5-6	-	TRBJ2-1	TGTGCCAGCAGCTTTGGACTGTCCTACAATGAGCAGTTCTTC	CASSFGLSYNEQFF
-	TRBV7-2	TRBD2	TRBJ2-3	TGTGCCAGCAGCTTAACTAGCGGGAGATGGGCAGATACGCAGTATTTT	CASSLTSGRWADTQYF
-	TRBV7-2	TRBD1	TRBJ1-1	TGTGCCAGCAGGGCCGGACAGGGACGAACTGAAGCTTTCTTT	CASRAGQGRTEAFF
-	TRBV24-1	-	TRBJ1-5	TGTGCCACCAGTGTCGGCTGGGAACCAACCCATCAGCCCCAGCATTTT	CATSVGWEPTHQPQHF
many	TRBV7-3	-	TRBJ2-1	TGTGCCAGCAGCCCGCAACTCGTCTCCTACAATGAGCAGTTCTTC	CASSPQLVSYNEQFF
-	TRBV29-1	-	TRBJ1-5	TGCAGCGTTGAAACTAACAAGGGTCAGCCCCAGCATTTT	CSVETNKGQPQHF
-	TRBV20-1	-	TRBJ2-1	TGCAGTGCTACCCTCTACAATGAGCAGTTCTTC	CSATLYNEQFF
-	TRBV6-1	TRBD1	TRBJ1-6	TGTGCCAGCAGTCCAAGGACAGGCGACTCACCCCTCCACTTT	CASSPRTGDSPLHF
few	TRBV19	TRBD1	TRBJ2-1	TGTGCCAGTAGGAACGGACAGGGACACTACAATGAGCAGTTCTTC	CASRNGQGHYNEQFF
many	TRBV6-2/TRBV6-3	-	TRBJ2-2	TGTGCCAGCAGTTACATAGACTCCCGAAGCGGGGAGCTGTTTTTT	CASSYIDSRSGELFF
-	TRBV2	-	TRBJ1-2	TGTGCCAGCAAGCGGGGGCAGGGGAATGGCTACACCTTC	CASKRGQGNGYTF